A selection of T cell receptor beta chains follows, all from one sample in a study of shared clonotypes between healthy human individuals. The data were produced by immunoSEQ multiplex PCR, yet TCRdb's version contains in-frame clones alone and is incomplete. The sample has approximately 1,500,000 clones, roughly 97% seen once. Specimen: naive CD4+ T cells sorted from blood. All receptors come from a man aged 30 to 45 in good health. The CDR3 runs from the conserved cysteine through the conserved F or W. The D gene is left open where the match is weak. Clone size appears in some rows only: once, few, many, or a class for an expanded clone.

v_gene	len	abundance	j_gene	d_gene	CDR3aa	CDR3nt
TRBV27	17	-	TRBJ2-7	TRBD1	CASSPGTGTPISYEQYF	TGTGCCAGCAGTCCTGGGACAGGGACACCGATCTCCTACGAGCAGTACTTC
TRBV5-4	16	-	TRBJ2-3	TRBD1	CASSLRTGGSTDTQYF	TGTGCCAGCAGCTTAAGGACAGGGGGAAGCACAGATACGCAGTATTTT
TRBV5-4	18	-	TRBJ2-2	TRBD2	CASSLASGRATDTGELFF	TGTGCCAGCAGCTTGGCTAGCGGGAGGGCCACGGACACCGGGGAGCTGTTTTTT
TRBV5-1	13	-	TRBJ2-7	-	CASSLTVTYEQYF	TGCGCCAGCAGCCTTACAGTCACCTACGAGCAGTACTTC
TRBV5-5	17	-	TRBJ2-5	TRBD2	CASSVGLAELYQETQYF	TGTGCCAGCAGCGTAGGACTAGCGGAGTTGTACCAAGAGACCCAGTACTTC
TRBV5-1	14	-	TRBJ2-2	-	CASSLRQGTGELFF	TGCGCCAGCAGCTTGAGGCAGGGGACCGGGGAGCTGTTTTTT
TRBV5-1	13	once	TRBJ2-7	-	CASSLGSPYEQYF	TGCGCCAGCAGCTTGGGCTCCCCCTACGAGCAGTACTTC
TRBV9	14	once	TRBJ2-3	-	CASSVSQITDTQYF	TGTGCCAGCAGCGTAAGTCAGATCACAGATACGCAGTATTTT
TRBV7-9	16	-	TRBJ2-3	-	CASSLRRGTDTDTQYF	TGTGCCAGCAGCTTACGAAGGGGTACCGACACAGATACGCAGTATTTT
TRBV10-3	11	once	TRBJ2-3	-	CAISDTDTQYF	TGTGCCATCAGCGACACAGATACGCAGTATTTT
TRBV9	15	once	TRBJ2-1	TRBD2	CASSPTSGTYNEQFF	TGTGCCAGCAGCCCGACTAGCGGGACCTACAATGAGCAGTTCTTC
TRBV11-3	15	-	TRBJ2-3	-	CASSLSLAETDTQYF	TGTGCCAGCAGCTTATCCCTCGCGGAAACAGATACGCAGTATTTT
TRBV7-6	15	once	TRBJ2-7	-	CASSLVDSNFYEQYF	TGTGCCAGCAGCTTAGTGGACAGTAACTTCTACGAGCAGTACTTC
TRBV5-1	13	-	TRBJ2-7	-	CASSLGQSYEQYF	TGCGCCAGCAGCTTGGGGCAGTCCTACGAGCAGTACTTC
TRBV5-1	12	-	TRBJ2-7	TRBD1	CASSSQGHEQYF	TGCGCCAGCAGCTCACAGGGGCACGAGCAGTACTTC
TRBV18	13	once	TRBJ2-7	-	CASSPSRGHEQYF	TGTGCCAGCTCACCATCCAGGGGCCACGAGCAGTACTTC
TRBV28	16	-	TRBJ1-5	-	CASSPTRGGGNQPQHF	TGTGCCAGCAGTCCAACCAGGGGAGGGGGCAATCAGCCCCAGCATTTT
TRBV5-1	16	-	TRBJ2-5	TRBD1	CASSLAVTGNAETQYF	TGCGCCAGCAGCTTGGCCGTGACAGGGAACGCGGAGACCCAGTACTTC
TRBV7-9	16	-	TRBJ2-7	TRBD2	CASSLPPAGDHYEQYF	TGTGCCAGCAGCCTCCCCCCAGCGGGAGACCACTACGAGCAGTACTTC
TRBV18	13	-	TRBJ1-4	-	CASSPSGGEKLFF	TGTGCCAGCTCACCTTCGGGAGGTGAAAAACTGTTTTTT
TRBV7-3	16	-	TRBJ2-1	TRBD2	CASSLSASAGGYEQFF	TGTGCCAGCAGCTTAAGCGCCAGCGCGGGAGGATATGAGCAGTTCTTC
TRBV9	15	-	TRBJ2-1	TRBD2	CASSSREGRYNEQFF	TGTGCCAGCAGCTCGCGGGAGGGCCGGTATAATGAGCAGTTCTTC
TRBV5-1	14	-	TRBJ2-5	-	CASSLAPRGETQYF	TGCGCCAGCAGCTTGGCGCCCAGGGGAGAGACCCAGTACTTC
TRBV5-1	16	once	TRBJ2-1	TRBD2	CASSPVASSGYNEQFF	TGCGCCAGCAGCCCCGTGGCCTCTAGCGGATACAATGAGCAGTTCTTC
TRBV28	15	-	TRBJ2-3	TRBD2	CASSLAGVHADTQYF	TGTGCCAGCAGTTTGGCGGGGGTACACGCAGATACGCAGTATTTT
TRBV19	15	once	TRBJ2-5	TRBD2	CASRVPVGRGETQYF	TGTGCCAGTAGGGTCCCTGTGGGGAGGGGAGAGACCCAGTACTTC
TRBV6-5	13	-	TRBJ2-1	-	CASSREVDNEQFF	TGTGCCAGCAGTAGGGAGGTTGACAATGAGCAGTTCTTC
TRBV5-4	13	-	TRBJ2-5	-	CASSSDREETQYF	TGTGCCAGCAGCTCGGACAGAGAAGAGACCCAGTACTTC
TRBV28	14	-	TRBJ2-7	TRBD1	CASSLVAGGHEQYF	TGTGCCAGCAGTTTAGTTGCAGGGGGCCACGAGCAGTACTTC
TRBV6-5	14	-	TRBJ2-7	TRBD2	CAAATGGPIYEQYF	TGTGCCGCTGCAACGGGAGGGCCGATCTACGAGCAGTACTTC
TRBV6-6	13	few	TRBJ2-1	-	CASFLRHLSEQFF	TGTGCCAGCTTCCTCCGCCATCTTTCTGAGCAGTTCTTC
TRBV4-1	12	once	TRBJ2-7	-	CASSRPRDTVTW	TGCGCCAGCAGCCGACCCAGGGACACGGTTACTTGG
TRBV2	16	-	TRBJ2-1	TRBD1	CASSVGQRSTLNEQFF	TGTGCCAGCAGTGTGGGACAGCGCTCAACCCTTAATGAGCAGTTCTTC
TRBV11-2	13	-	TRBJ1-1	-	CASSGQPNTEAFF	TGTGCCAGCAGCGGACAGCCTAACACTGAAGCTTTCTTT
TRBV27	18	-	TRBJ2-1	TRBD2	CASKSGSGRVLTGNEQFF	TGTGCCAGCAAATCGGGTAGCGGGAGGGTGCTGACCGGGAATGAGCAGTTCTTC
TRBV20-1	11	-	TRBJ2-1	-	CSAPTGGEQFF	TGCAGTGCGCCGACTGGGGGCGAGCAGTTCTTC
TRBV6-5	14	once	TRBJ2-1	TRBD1	CASGDRDPYNEQFF	TGTGCCAGCGGCGACAGGGACCCATACAATGAGCAGTTCTTC
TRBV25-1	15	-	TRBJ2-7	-	CASSVQHGGPYEQYF	TGTGCCAGCAGTGTACAACACGGGGGCCCCTACGAGCAGTACTTC
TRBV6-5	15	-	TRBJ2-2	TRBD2	CASNPTSGNTGELFF	TGTGCCAGCAACCCGACTAGCGGGAACACCGGGGAGCTGTTTTTT
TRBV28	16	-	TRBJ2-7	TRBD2	CASSRLAGTSTVEQYF	TGTGCCAGCAGTCGACTAGCGGGAACCAGTACGGTGGAGCAGTACTTC
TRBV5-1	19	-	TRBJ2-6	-	CASSLVPGERFAGANVLTF	TGCGCCAGCAGCTTGGTTCCAGGGGAGCGTTTCGCTGGGGCCAACGTCCTGACTTTC
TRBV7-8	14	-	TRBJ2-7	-	CASSLVLELQKQYF	TGTGCCAGCAGCTTAGTACTGGAGCTTCAAAAGCAGTACTTC
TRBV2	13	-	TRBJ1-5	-	CASSDTTNQPQHF	TGTGCCAGCAGTGACACCACAAATCAGCCCCAGCATTTT